The clone carrying this T cell receptor (beta chain) was detected many times. This entry comes from a study of low-dose radiotherapy and immunotherapy resistance in tumors. The V end lost 1 base, the J end lost 3 bases, and 4 bases lay between the germline ends. The CDR3 is 13 amino acids. The germline V gene has CDR1 SGHTA and CDR2 FQGNSA. Covering alpha and beta chains, TRAV- and TRBV-specific primers were used for the first-strand cDNA. TCRs were put through roughly 20 PCR cycles of amplification with Phusion. A constant-region primer and the V-primer adapter served as the primer pair. In TCRdb, the reads were re-called with MiXCR into one record per CDR3 protein. The sample lists approximately 80,000 distinct CDR3 sequences; about a sixth were seen once. Documented time point: after trial treatment. Indicated treatment: LDRT plus nivolumab, ipilimumab, low-dose cyclophosphamide and aspirin (RACIN trial).

This receptor was taken from a male donor with prostate cancer. The rearrangement joins TRBV7-2 to TRBJ1-5, with D hard to call. The sequencing here drew on PBMCs, taken after low-dose radiotherapy plus immunotherapy. This CDR3 reads CASSLEINQPQHF. Here the CDR3 DNA reads TGTGCCAGCAGCTTAGAGATCAATCAGCCCCAGCATTTT.